This T cell receptor (beta chain) emerged from a study of cytomegalovirus exposure and HLA in healthy donors (dated by TCRdb to the late 2010s). For the wider study: An earlier analysis of several hundred of the donors reported about 290 Gb of sequence data and roughly 100 million unique TCR beta sequences from about 180 million T cells. In a later genetic analysis, genome-wide SNP genotypes for 398 of the 666 donors were used, and that subset was treated as a discovery cohort. A later analysis re-analyzed previously published TCR beta repertoires from hundreds of donors and added high-resolution HLA genotyping to study TCR occurrence patterns. Typing coverage differed by locus: A, B, C, DRB1 and DQB1 were typed in roughly 620-640 donors, DQA1 in about 550, DPA1 in 606, and DPB1 in 472. An early release that covered fewer than 800 HLA-typed donors contained about 300 gigabases of sequencing data and tens of millions of unique TCR sequences. A separate validation cohort of 100 to 150 different subjects was used in addition to the roughly 720-subject first cohort. Donor age, sex, ethnicity and CMV serostatus were compiled together with the repertoire data. High-throughput TCR immunosequencing, statistical association of individual TCRs with disease status, and machine learning were combined to predict cytomegalovirus infection status. An earlier analysis of nearly 600 of the donors applied high-throughput TCR beta sequencing to assess whether each TCR beta V gene segment acted as functional or pseudogenic. Rather than using new phenotypic data, the later analysis identified candidate immune exposures from TCR beta sequences and from how often those sequences occurred across donors. On average, around 240,000 unique TCR beta nucleotide sequences were sequenced per donor among 398 genotyped donors of the cohort, with roughly a sixth of those sequences being non-productive. Using immunosequencing, the study profiled T cell repertoires from approximately 700 subjects and related those repertoires to cytomegalovirus serostatus. The study was designed to test whether signatures of past pathogen exposure could be identified by cataloging public T cell receptors. Of the approximately 400 genotyped donors, approximately 80% fell in the genetic ancestry cluster associated with self-reported Caucasian donors. Class I and class II HLA loci were covered by the typing at four-digit resolution. All discovery cohort repertoires had been generated on a single sequencing platform. Five DR-DQ haplotypes were handled as single units for association and clustering because linkage in the cohort was strong.

The method behind the library was the immunoSEQ multiplex PCR assay. For the multiplex PCR, a mixture combining 60 forward primers for TCR Vbeta segments and 13 reverse primers for TCR Jbeta segments was used. Amplification of the CDR3 region of rearranged TCR beta genes was performed with a multiplex PCR assay on genomic DNA. The amplified TCR beta libraries were sequenced on the Illumina HiSeq System as 87-base-pair reads. The authors' pipeline ran thus. A later analysis counted tens of millions of unique TCR beta chains across the 690 or so repertoires, and around 9.9 million of these chains were shared by at least two donors. Raw reads were error-corrected and collapsed into unique sequences by a nearest-neighbor algorithm in which closely related sequences were merged to remove PCR and sequencing errors. To assign V, D and J gene segments, CDR3 sequences were aligned to IMGT reference sequences. Each retained sequence needed at least a six-nucleotide match to both a V gene segment and a J gene segment. Rearrangements were called productive when the CDR3 lacked stop codons and stayed in frame with V and J; all others were non-productive. Following IMGT convention, CDR3 was defined as the stretch from the second conserved V-encoded cysteine up to the conserved J-encoded phenylalanine. In an earlier analysis of 550 to 650 of the donors, sequences lacking an unambiguous match to a single V gene segment were excluded. In an earlier analysis of roughly 500 of the donors, V segments were called functional above 56.7% productive rearrangements and were called segregating when the between-donor standard deviation exceeded 5%. A statistical classification framework was developed to diagnose cytomegalovirus status using the catalog of TCR beta chain sequences. In a later analysis, TCR nucleotide sequences were compared against IMGT/GENE-DB human TR gene sequences so that V and J genes could be assigned. The TCRdist pipeline was used in a later analysis to assign CDR3 sequences and most-parsimonious VDJ recombination scenarios. In a later analysis, every TCR beta chain was defined by the combination of its CDR3 amino acid sequence and its V-gene family, and reads without a unique V-gene family were dropped. As a way to deal with suspected cross-contamination and a sequencing artifact, a later analysis dropped 640 or so nucleotide sequences that were highly shared and had low generation probability. In a later analysis, a clonal expansion index for each public chain was calculated from normalized within-repertoire ranks of inferred template counts. In a later analysis, generation probabilities were computed using a VDJ recombination model fitted to out-of-frame rearrangements, and the results were checked against IGoR. In a later analysis, TCR-TCR, TCR-HLA and TCR-CMV co-occurrence was scored with hypergeometric tests, and a repertoire-size bias correction was applied to TCR pairs. A later analysis estimated false discovery rates by permuting HLA or CMV assignments 20 times. In a later analysis, co-occurring TCRs were grouped with DBSCAN, and TCRdist sequence similarity was added when clustering was performed within HLA-allele-positive subsets. Repertoires with fewer than 30,000 or more than 120,000 public chains were left out of co-occurrence clustering, as were about 5 repertoires with anomalous nucleotide sharing. In its TCRdb copy, this immuneACCESS table keeps in-frame sequences only and misses some clones. Where compared with another copy, unresolved V genes explain less than half of these, and the others have no known cause. D and trimming were read from the DNA, whereas the V and J calls and clone size are those reported in that table. The sample includes 150,000 to 200,000 clones, with approximately 80% observed a single time. 0.65% of the sample is held by the ten biggest clonotypes.

General study outcomes and caveats: An association between a missense DCLRE1C variant and V-gene and J-gene trimming of TCR beta chains was found in a later genetic analysis and replicated in an independent cohort. Some IMGT-functional V segments, including TRBV6-2 and TRBV6-3, could not be distinguished by the 87-base-pair reads and were therefore excluded. The study gave a list of 150 to 200 TCR beta chains associated with cytomegalovirus. A later analysis found that most CMV-associated TCR beta chains appeared HLA-restricted, with HLA associations seemingly driven largely by CMV exposure. According to the authors, the approach could potentially be generalized to other disease states and immunological phenotypes. HLA typing was unavailable for some donors at each locus, so association tests used only the typed subset. In a later analysis, HLA-associated TCR beta chains were found to be more clonally expanded and to have lower generation probabilities than equally common non-associated chains. Sequencing depth was assumed to be roughly uniform across donors in the presence/absence analyses, though that assumption may not hold. A further reported finding was that TCR beta sequences accurately predicted the HLA-A and HLA-B alleles for most subjects in the first cohort. Most TCR sequences were observed very rarely across donors, whereas some public TCRs were present in many individuals. Broadly in line with IMGT annotations, most TCR beta V segments showed up in productive rearrangements about 90% or about 30% of the time in an earlier analysis of about 500 of the donors. Strong co-occurrence of HLA alleles, especially DR and DQ, made assigning TCR associations to individual alleles difficult. Cytomegalovirus status was reported to be diagnosed by the classifier with high specificity and sensitivity in both the original and validation cohorts. The earlier analysis of 450 to 700 of the donors excluded about 16 rarely observed V segments, including chromosome 9 orphons, because counts were too low. The only immune exposure information available for the cohort was CMV serostatus. Specific HLA alleles were associated with over 15,000 TCR beta sequences at a false discovery rate of 0.05 in a later analysis. In a later analysis, several top co-occurrence clusters were reported to appear linked to parvovirus B19, influenza, CMV and Epstein-Barr virus. A cluster of highly shared sequence variants was judged likely to be a technical artifact of the sequencing pipeline. A few of the identified cytomegalovirus-associated TCR beta chains were confirmed in vitro to be specific for cytomegalovirus antigens. In a later analysis, TCR association rates were found to vary across HLA loci, with the most associated TCRs seen for DRB1 alleles and the fewest for HLA-C alleles. The cohort was sequenced for TCR beta chains only, and without alpha or paired-chain data the features that could be detected were limited. A later genetic analysis reported fewer N-insertions in productive TCRs among donors in an Asian-associated ancestry cluster than the roughly 670-donor mean. Linkage disequilibrium might explain the correlated functional status among segregating V segments, but an unknown experimental factor could not be ruled out.

The germline V gene yields SNHLY for CDR1 and FYNNEI for CDR2. V trim: 7 bases; J trim: 5 bases; unmatched bases: 16. Counted from cysteine to phenylalanine, this CDR3 has 16 amino acids. Solely the CDR3 DNA is kept, with 48 bases framed from the first base. The cohort was made up of about 670 healthy bone marrow donors. Cohort members were all nominally healthy when sampled, although unrecorded immune exposures were likely present. The donor tested CMV seronegative, placing the donor among the 350 or so seronegative members of the cohort. A peripheral blood sample was collected from each donor, and TCR beta sequencing was performed on peripheral blood mononuclear cells. The Qiagen DNeasy Blood Extraction Kit was used to extract genomic DNA from the blood cell samples. As to this clone: Its antigen target is currently unknown. No much larger clonotype is one base removed from it; base qualities were not supplied.

The receptor chain draws on TRBV2 and TRBJ2-7, with TRBD2 identical over 8 junction bases. This sequence was found in a boy younger than 18 in good health and CMV-seronegative. The sequencing sample was made of PBMCs. The CDR3 protein: CASTGTSGTRLHEQYF. At the DNA level, the sequence is TGTGCCAGCACCGGAACGTCAGGGACTAGGTTGCACGAGCAGTACTTC.